Listed below are T cell receptor beta chains from one sample, sequenced in a study of cytomegalovirus exposure and HLA in healthy donors. Sequenced by immunoSEQ multiplex PCR; TCRdb stores in-frame clones only, minus some. The data show under 200,000 clones, roughly 70% seen once. The sequenced sample was PBMCs. The origin of the receptors is a woman in her 30s in good health and CMV-seronegative. The CDR3 runs from the conserved cysteine through the conserved F or W. Each record gives: clone size, D gene, V gene, J gene, CDR3 DNA, CDR3 protein. D genes are given only for firm matches. Size is stated for part of the rows, as once, few or many counts, or as a class when the clone is expanded.

abundance: -; d_gene: -; v_gene: TRBV7-2; j_gene: TRBJ1-3; CDR3nt: TGTGCCAGCAGCCCCATGACAGGCAGAAACACCATATATTTT; CDR3aa: CASSPMTGRNTIYF
abundance: -; d_gene: -; v_gene: TRBV19; j_gene: TRBJ2-5; CDR3nt: TGTGCCAGTAGTATAAATCAGGACTACCAAGAGACCCAGTACTTC; CDR3aa: CASSINQDYQETQYF
abundance: once; d_gene: TRBD1; v_gene: TRBV7-9; j_gene: TRBJ1-2; CDR3nt: TGTGCCAGCAGGTTTTACAGGGGCCATGGCTACACCTTC; CDR3aa: CASRFYRGHGYTF
abundance: -; d_gene: -; v_gene: TRBV4-2; j_gene: TRBJ1-2; CDR3nt: TGTGCCAGCAGCCAGGAACGCGGGTCGATCTTTGGCTACACCTTC; CDR3aa: CASSQERGSIFGYTF
abundance: -; d_gene: -; v_gene: TRBV6-1; j_gene: TRBJ1-6; CDR3nt: TGTGCCAGCAGTGAATTGGAGAGCTCCTATAATTCACCCCTCCACTTT; CDR3aa: CASSELESSYNSPLHF
abundance: -; d_gene: -; v_gene: TRBV21-1; j_gene: TRBJ1-4; CDR3nt: TGTGCCAGCAAGGACAACCCTACAACTAATGAAAAACTGTTTTTT; CDR3aa: CASKDNPTTNEKLFF
abundance: -; d_gene: -; v_gene: TRBV19; j_gene: TRBJ2-1; CDR3nt: TGTGCCAGTAGTTCTGACAGATACAATGAGCAGTTCTTC; CDR3aa: CASSSDRYNEQFF
abundance: many; d_gene: -; v_gene: TRBV9; j_gene: TRBJ1-1; CDR3nt: TGTGCCAGCAGCGCAACCTTAAGGGGGACTGAAGCTTTCTTT; CDR3aa: CASSATLRGTEAFF
abundance: -; d_gene: -; v_gene: TRBV19; j_gene: TRBJ2-1; CDR3nt: TGTGCCACCAAAACAGGCGACTCCTACAATGAGCAGTTCTTC; CDR3aa: CATKTGDSYNEQFF
abundance: -; d_gene: TRBD2; v_gene: TRBV4-2; j_gene: TRBJ2-3; CDR3nt: TGTGCCAGCAGCCCAGCCATCACGGGAGGAAGGGATACGCAGTATTTT; CDR3aa: CASSPAITGGRDTQYF
abundance: -; d_gene: TRBD1; v_gene: TRBV18; j_gene: TRBJ2-5; CDR3nt: TGTGCCAGCTCACCACTAGGGACAGGGGGCGACCAGACCCAGTACTTC; CDR3aa: CASSPLGTGGDQTQYF
abundance: -; d_gene: TRBD2; v_gene: TRBV18; j_gene: TRBJ2-1; CDR3nt: TGTGCCAGCTCACCACCGCGGGGGAGCCAGGTAGGGCAGTTCTTC; CDR3aa: CASSPPRGSQVGQFF
abundance: few; d_gene: -; v_gene: TRBV4-2; j_gene: TRBJ2-5; CDR3nt: TGTGCCAGCAGCCAAGATGAAGGGGGTTATGAGACCCAGTACTTC; CDR3aa: CASSQDEGGYETQYF
abundance: -; d_gene: TRBD1; v_gene: TRBV19; j_gene: TRBJ1-5; CDR3nt: TGTGCCAGTAGTATCTCGACAGGGGGGGGCAATCAGCCCCAGCATTTT; CDR3aa: CASSISTGGGNQPQHF
abundance: -; d_gene: -; v_gene: TRBV4-1; j_gene: TRBJ2-7; CDR3nt: TGCGCCAGCAGCCAAGAACCCAGGGAACTTGACGAGCAGTACTTC; CDR3aa: CASSQEPRELDEQYF
abundance: few; d_gene: -; v_gene: TRBV27; j_gene: TRBJ1-1; CDR3nt: TGTGCCAGCAGTTTCGGAGGGGTAGGAGCTTTCTTT; CDR3aa: CASSFGGVGAFF